This TCR beta chain is from a study of blood T cells in healthy people across ages. PCR was performed a second time for about 6 to 11 cycles using a sample-barcoded 5' primer and a J-beta primer mix. TCRdb reprocessed the 5' RACE reads via MiXCR and lists one record per CDR3 protein. This table has 1.5 million to 2 million distinct CDR3 sequences, around 42% appearing once. This clonotype was counted between two and nine times. The ends were cut back, 6 bases at V and 1 base at J, with 8 bases in the middle. This CDR3 spans 12 amino acids. Germline CDR1 and CDR2: DFQATT and SNEGSKA (reference sequence).

The TCR sequence derives from a human donor in good health. V is TRBV20-1 and J is TRBJ2-3, with D perhaps TRBD2 (5 bases). Source material: blood. CDR3 residues: CSADWGTDTQYF. Written as DNA, the CDR3 is TGCAGTGCGGACTGGGGCACAGATACGCAGTATTTT.